This TCR beta chain emerged from a study of OX40 agonist ivuxolimab in advanced cancers. At the level of the study: At 0.01 to 10 mg/kg, ivuxolimab was administered intravenously to patients every 2 weeks.

V trimming: 8 bases; J trimming: 0 bases; junction bases outside the gene matches: 11. Germline V gene sequence: CDR1 MNHNY, CDR2 SVGAGI (reference sequence). The CDR3 runs 16 residues. TCRdb's copy holds only in-frame clones and misses some; the assay was immunoSEQ multiplex PCR. In the table there are approximately 82,000 clones, 80% to 90% of which are singletons. This receptor was obtained from an adult with an advanced solid tumor such as melanoma, head and neck, liver or kidney cancer. This chain joins TRBV6-6 and TRBJ2-5; 8 bases are a match to TRBD2. Sequenced here: CD4+ or CD8+ T cells sorted from blood, sampled in a trial of the OX40 agonist ivuxolimab. The DNA of the CDR3 is TGTGCCAGCGGTCAAACCGGGACTAGAAACCAAGAGACCCAGTACTTC. It encodes CASGQTGTRNQETQYF.